This record covers a single TCR beta chain. Its antigen is currently unknown. At one of its ends the junction is not consistent with the germline gene, which may arise from a read error. These data belong to a study of T cells in Graves' hyperthyroidism and ophthalmopathy. Study-wide results and limits: Clonotypes that were expanded in thyroid above 0.001 mostly appeared in blood too.

CDR1 and CDR2 from the germline V gene are SGDLS and YYNGEE. The CDR3 contains 16 residues. Researchers amplified the TCR beta CDR3 regions from RNA transcripts. TCR CDR3 underwent first-round RT-PCR with the HTBI primer set. TCRdb fed the multiplex PCR reads into MiXCR, producing one record per CDR3 protein. The sample consists of 490,000 or so distinct CDR3 sequences, about 16% of them appearing once. The sequence was obtained from a woman in her twenties or thirties with Graves' ophthalmopathy. V and J are TRBV9 and TRBJ2-1; D possibly corresponds to TRBD2 (5 bases). Source material: blood. CDR3 nucleotide sequence: TGTGCCAGCAGCGTAGAGAGGAGGACCTCCTACAGTGAGCAGTTCTTC. It encodes CASSVERRTSYSEQFF.